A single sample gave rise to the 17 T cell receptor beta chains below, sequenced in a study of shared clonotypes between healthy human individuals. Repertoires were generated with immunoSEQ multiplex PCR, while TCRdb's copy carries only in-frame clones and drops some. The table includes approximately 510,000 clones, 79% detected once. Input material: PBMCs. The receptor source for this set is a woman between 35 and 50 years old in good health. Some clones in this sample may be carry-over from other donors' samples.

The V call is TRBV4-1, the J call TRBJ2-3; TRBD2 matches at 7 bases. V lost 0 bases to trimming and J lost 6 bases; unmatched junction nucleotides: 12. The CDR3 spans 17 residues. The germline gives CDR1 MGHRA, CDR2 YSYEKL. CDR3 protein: CASSQERSASGYDTQYF. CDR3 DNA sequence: TGCGCCAGCAGCCAAGAAAGGTCCGCTAGCGGATACGATACGCAGTATTTT.

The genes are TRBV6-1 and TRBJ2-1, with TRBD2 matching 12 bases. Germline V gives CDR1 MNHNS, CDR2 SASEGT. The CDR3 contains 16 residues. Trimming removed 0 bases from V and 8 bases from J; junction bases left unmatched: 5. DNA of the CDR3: TGTGCCAGCAGTGAAGCGCTTCTAGCGGGAGGGTATGAGCAGTTCTTC. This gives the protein CASSEALLAGGYEQFF.

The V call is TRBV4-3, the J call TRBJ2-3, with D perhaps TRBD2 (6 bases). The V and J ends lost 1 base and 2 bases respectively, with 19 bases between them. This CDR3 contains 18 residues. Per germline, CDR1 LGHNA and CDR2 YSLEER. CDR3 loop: CASSQGPGTQQYTDTQYF. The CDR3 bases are TGCGCCAGCAGCCAAGGCCCCGGGACTCAACAATACACAGATACGCAGTATTTT.

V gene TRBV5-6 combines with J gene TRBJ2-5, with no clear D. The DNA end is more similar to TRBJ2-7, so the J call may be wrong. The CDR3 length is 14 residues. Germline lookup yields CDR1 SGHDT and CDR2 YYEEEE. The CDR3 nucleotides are TGTGCCAGCGCGTTCTACCGTAGCTACTACGAGCAGTACTTC. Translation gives CASAFYRSYYEQYF.

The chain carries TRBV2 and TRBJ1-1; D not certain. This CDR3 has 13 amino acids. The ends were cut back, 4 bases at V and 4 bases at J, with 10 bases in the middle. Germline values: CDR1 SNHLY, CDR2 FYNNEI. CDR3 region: CASSGTEGTEAFF. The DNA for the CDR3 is TGTGCCAGCAGTGGAACGGAGGGCACTGAAGCTTTCTTT.

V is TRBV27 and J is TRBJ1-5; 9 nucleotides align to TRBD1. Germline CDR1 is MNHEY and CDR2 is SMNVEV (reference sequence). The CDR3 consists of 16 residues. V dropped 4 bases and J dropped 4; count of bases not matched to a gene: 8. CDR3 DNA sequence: TGTGCCAGCAGTTCCTTGGGACAGGGTGGGAATCAGCCCCAGCATTTT. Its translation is CASSSLGQGGNQPQHF.

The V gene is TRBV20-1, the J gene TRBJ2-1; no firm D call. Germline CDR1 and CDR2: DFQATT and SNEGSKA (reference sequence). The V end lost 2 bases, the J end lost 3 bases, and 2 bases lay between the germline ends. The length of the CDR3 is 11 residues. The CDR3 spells CSARFYNEQFF. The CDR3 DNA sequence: TGCAGTGCTAGATTCTACAATGAGCAGTTCTTC.

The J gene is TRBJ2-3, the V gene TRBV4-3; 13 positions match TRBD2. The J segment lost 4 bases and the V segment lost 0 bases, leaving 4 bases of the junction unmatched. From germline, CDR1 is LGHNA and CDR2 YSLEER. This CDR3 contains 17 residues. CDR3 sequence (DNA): TGCGCCAGCAGCCAAGACTCGGGACTAGCGGGATCAGATACGCAGTATTTT. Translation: CASSQDSGLAGSDTQYF.

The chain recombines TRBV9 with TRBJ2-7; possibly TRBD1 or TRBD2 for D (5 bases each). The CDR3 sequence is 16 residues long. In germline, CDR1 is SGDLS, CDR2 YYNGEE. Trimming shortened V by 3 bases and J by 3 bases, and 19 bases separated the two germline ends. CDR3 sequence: CASSAVPGTGIYEQYF. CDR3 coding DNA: TGTGCCAGCAGCGCCGTACCCGGGACGGGCATCTACGAGCAGTACTTC.

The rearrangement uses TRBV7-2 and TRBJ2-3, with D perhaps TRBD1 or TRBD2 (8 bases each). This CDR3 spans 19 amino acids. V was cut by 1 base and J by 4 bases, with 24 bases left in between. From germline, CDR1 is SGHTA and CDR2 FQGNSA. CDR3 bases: TGTGCCAGCAGCTTAGGGCAGGGGGCGGCTAGCGGGCGCTCAGATACGCAGTATTTT. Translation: CASSLGQGAASGRSDTQYF.

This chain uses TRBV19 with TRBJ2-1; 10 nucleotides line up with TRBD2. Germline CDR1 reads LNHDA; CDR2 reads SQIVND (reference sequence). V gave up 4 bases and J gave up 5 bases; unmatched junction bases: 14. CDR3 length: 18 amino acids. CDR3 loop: CASSNDGRGLAGDNEQFF. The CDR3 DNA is TGTGCCAGTAGTAACGACGGCCGTGGGCTAGCGGGGGACAATGAGCAGTTCTTC.

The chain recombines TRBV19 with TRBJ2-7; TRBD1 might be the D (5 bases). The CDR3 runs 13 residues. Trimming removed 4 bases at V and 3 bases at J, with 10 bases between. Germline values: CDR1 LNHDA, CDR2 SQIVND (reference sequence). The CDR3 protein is CASSRTRGYEQYF. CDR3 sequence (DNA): TGTGCCAGTAGTAGGACACGAGGCTACGAGCAGTACTTC.

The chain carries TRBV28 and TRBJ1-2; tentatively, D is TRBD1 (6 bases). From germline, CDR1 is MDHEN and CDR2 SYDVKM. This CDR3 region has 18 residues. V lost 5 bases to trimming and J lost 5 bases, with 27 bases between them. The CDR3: CASSPHEGGPKLLYGYTF. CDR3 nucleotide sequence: TGTGCCAGCAGTCCGCACGAGGGGGGGCCCAAACTCCTATATGGCTACACCTTC.

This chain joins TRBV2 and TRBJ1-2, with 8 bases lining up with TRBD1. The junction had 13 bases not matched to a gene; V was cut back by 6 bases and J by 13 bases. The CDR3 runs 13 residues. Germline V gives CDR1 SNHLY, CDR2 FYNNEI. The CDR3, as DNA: TGTGCCAGCAGCTCGGACAGGGACTCCCCCTCCACCTTC. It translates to CASSSDRDSPSTF.

The CDR3 region has the DNA TGTGCCTGGAACAAGGGGGGCTACACCTTC. This sequence encodes CAWNKGGYTF. The chain links TRBV30 to TRBJ1-2; D might be TRBD1 (5 bases). The CDR3 is 10 amino acids. The V end lost 4 bases, the J end lost 8 bases, and 8 bases lay between the germline ends. Looked up from germline, CDR1 is GTSNPN and CDR2 is SVGIG (reference sequence).

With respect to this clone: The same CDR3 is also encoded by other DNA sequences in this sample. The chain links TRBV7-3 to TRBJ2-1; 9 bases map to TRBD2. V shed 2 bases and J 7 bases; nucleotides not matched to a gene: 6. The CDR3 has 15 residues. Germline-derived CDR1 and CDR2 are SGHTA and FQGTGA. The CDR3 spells CASSLGLAGRNEQFF. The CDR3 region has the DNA TGTGCCAGCAGCTTAGGGCTAGCGGGAAGGAATGAGCAGTTCTTC.

For the CDR3, the DNA is TGTGCCAGTAGTCTCTACCTCACAGGACCCCAAAGCTCCTACAATGAGCAGTTCTTC. Translation: CASSLYLTGPQSSYNEQFF. The chain is built from TRBV19 and TRBJ2-1, with D possibly TRBD1 on 5 matching bases. Deletions cut 5 bases from V and 0 bases from J, with 23 bases between. In germline, CDR1 is LNHDA, CDR2 SQIVND (reference sequence). The CDR3 is 19 amino acids.